The present entry profiles one T cell receptor beta chain with its context. This study enrolled people aged 18 to 89 from around 26 US geographic areas. Participants had their cohort set by participant-reported clinical history. This sample is part of a study of blood T cell repertoires in COVID-19. In the original workflow: For nucleated cells, counts were estimated from reference gene primer amplification. The protocol was immunoSEQ multiplex PCR, while the TCRdb copy is restricted to in-frame clones and leaves out a portion. V and J calls plus clone size are reproduced from that table; the DNA served to infer D and trimming. The sample lists around 20,000 clones, approximately 88% occurring once. Trimming removed 5 bases at V and 4 bases at J, with 4 bases between. Germline values: CDR1 ENHRY, CDR2 SYGVKD. The CDR3 is 11 residues long.

The chain is built from TRBV10-3 and TRBJ2-3; D is ambiguous. Sequences were obtained from PBMCs or T cells enriched from blood (not recorded which). This receptor was obtained from a woman aged 25-40 years who had recovered from COVID-19. CDR3 residues: CAISSADTQYF. As DNA, the CDR3 is TGTGCCATCAGTAGCGCAGATACGCAGTATTTT.